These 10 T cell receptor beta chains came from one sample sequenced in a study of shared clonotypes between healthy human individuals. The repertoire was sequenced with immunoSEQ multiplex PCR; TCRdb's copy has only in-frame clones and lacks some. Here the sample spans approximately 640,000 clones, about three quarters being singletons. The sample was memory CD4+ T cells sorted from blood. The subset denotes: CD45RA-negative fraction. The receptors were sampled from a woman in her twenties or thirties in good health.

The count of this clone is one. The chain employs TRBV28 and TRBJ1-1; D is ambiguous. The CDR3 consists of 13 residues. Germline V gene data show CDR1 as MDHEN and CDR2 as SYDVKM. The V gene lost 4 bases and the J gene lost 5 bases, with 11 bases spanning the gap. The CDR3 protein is CASSWASGTEAFF. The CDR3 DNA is TGTGCCAGCAGTTGGGCCTCAGGAACTGAAGCTTTCTTT.

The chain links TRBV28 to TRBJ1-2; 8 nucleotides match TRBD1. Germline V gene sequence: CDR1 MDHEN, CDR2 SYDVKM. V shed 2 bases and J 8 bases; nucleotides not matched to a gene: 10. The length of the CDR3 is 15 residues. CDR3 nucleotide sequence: TGTGCCAGCAGTTTAATAGGACAGGGAGGCGGCGGCTACACCTTC. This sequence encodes CASSLIGQGGGGYTF.

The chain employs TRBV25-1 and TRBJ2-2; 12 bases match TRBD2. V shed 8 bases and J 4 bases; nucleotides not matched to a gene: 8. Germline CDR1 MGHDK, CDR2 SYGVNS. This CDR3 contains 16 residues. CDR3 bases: TGTGCCAGCGCTAAGGTACTAGCGGGGGGCACCGGGGAGCTGTTTTTT. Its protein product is CASAKVLAGGTGELFF.

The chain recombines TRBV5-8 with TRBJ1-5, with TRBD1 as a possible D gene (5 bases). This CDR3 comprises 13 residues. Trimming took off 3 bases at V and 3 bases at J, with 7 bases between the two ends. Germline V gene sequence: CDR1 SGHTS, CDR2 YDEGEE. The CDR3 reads CASSWDDNQPQHF. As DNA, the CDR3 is TGTGCCAGCAGCTGGGACGACAATCAGCCCCAGCATTTT.

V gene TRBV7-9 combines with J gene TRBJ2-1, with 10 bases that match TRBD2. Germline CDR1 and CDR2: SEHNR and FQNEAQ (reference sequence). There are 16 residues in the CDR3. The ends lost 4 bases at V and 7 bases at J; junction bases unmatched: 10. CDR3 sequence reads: CASSSVAGGLRNEQFF. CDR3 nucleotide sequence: TGTGCCAGCAGCTCCGTAGCGGGAGGATTGAGGAATGAGCAGTTCTTC.

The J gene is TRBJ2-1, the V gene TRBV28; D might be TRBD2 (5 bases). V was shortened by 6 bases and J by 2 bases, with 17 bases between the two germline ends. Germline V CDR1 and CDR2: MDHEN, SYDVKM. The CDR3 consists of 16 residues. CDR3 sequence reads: CASSKGWENAYNEQFF. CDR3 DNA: TGTGCCAGCAGCAAAGGGTGGGAGAACGCCTACAATGAGCAGTTCTTC.

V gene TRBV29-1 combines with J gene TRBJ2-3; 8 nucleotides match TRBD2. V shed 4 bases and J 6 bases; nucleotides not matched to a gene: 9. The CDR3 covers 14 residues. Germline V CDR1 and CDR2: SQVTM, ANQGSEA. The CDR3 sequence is CSVGKGLVGDTQYF. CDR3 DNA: TGCAGCGTTGGTAAGGGACTAGTAGGCGATACGCAGTATTTT.

CDR3 sequence: CASSPRGQGSYEQYF. The DNA of the CDR3 is TGTGCCAGCTCACCACGCGGACAGGGTTCCTACGAGCAGTACTTC. The chain carries TRBV18 and TRBJ2-7; TRBD1 matches at 8 bases. Germline values: CDR1 KGHSH, CDR2 LQKENI. The CDR3 contains 15 residues. Losses at the gene ends were 1 base for V and 1 base for J; bases not matched to a gene: 3.

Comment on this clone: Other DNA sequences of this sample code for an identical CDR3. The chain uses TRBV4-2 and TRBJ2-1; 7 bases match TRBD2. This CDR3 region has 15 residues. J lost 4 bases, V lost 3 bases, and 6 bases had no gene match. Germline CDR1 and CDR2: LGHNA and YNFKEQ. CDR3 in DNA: TGTGCCAGCAGCCAGGCCAGCGGGATGTACAATGAGCAGTTCTTC. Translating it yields CASSQASGMYNEQFF.

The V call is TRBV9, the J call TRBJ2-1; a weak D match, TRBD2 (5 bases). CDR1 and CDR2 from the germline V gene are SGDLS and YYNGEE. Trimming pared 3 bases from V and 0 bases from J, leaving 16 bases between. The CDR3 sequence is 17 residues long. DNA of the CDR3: TGTGCCAGCAGCGGTAAGCGGAGTTGGAGCTCCTACAATGAGCAGTTCTTC. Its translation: CASSGKRSWSSYNEQFF. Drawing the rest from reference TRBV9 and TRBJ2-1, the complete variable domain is DSGVTQTPKHLITATGQRVTLRCSPRSGDLSVYWYQQSLDQGLQFLIQYYNGEERAKGNILERFSAQQFPDLHSELNLSSLELGDSALYFCASSGKRSWSSYNEQFFGPGTRLTVL.